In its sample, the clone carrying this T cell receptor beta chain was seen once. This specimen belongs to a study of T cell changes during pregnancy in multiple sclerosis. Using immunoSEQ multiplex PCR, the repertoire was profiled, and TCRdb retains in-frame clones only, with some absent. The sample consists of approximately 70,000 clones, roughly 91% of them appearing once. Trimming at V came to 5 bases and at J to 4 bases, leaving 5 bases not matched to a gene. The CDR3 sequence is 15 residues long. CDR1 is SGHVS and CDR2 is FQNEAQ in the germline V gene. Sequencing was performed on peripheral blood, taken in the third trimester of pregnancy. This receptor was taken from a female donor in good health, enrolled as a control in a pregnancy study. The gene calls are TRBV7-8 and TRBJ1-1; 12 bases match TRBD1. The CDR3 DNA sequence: TGTGCCAGCAGCCCAGGGACAGGGGGCATCACTGAAGCTTTCTTT. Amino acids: CASSPGTGGITEAFF.